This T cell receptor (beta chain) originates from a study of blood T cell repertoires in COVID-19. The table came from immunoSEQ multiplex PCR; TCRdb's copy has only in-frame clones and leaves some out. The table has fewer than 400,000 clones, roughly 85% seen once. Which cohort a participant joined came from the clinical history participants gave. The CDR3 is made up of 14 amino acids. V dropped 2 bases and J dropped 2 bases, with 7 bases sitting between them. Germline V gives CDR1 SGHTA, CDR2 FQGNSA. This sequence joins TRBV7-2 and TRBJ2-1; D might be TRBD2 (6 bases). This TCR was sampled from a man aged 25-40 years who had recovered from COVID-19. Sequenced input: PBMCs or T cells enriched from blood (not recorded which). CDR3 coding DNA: TGTGCCAGCAGCTTACGGACTACCTACAATGAGCAGTTCTTC. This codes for CASSLRTTYNEQFF.